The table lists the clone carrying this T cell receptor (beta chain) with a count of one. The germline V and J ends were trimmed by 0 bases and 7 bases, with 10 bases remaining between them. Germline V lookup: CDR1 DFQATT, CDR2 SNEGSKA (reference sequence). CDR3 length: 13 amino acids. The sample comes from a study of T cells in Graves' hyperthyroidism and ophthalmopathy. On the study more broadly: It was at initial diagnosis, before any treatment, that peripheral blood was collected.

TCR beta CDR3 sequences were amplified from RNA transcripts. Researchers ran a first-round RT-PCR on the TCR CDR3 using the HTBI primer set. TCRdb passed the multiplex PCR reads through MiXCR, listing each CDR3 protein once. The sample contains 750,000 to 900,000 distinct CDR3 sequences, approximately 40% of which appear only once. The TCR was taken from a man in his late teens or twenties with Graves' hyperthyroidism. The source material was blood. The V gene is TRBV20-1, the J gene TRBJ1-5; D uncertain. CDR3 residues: CSARDRAGQPQHF. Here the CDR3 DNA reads TGCAGTGCTAGAGATCGTGCGGGCCAGCCCCAGCATTTT.